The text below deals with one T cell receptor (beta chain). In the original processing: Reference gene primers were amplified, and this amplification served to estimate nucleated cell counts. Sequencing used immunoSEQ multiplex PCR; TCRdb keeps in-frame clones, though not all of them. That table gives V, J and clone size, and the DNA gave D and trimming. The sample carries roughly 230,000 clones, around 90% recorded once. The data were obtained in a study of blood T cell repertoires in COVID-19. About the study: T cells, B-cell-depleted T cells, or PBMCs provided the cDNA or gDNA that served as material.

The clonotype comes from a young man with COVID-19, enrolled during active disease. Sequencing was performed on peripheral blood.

Here the CDR3 reads CASSIGTGGNEKLFF. The DNA for the CDR3 is TGTGCCAGCAGCATCGGGACAGGGGGAAATGAAAAACTGTTTTTT. The chain is built from TRBV5-4 and TRBJ1-4, with 11 bases aligning to TRBD1. Germline V gene lookup returns CDR1 SGHNT and CDR2 YYREEE (reference sequence). The CDR3 extends over 15 amino acids. After removal of 4 bases from V and 5 bases from J, the junction contained 4 bases not matched to a gene.